Here is one T cell receptor (beta chain) with its context. This sample stems from a study of blood T cell repertoires in COVID-19. Turning to the study itself: Acute and convalescent COVID-19 samples came from the United States, Italy and Spain. The cDNA or gDNA used as material had been derived from T cells, B-cell-depleted T cells, or PBMCs.

Authors' data handling: How many nucleated cells were present was estimated from reference gene primer amplification. Repertoires were generated with immunoSEQ multiplex PCR, while TCRdb's copy carries only in-frame clones and drops some. Clone size and the V and J calls come from that table; the DNA yielded D and trimming. This sample has some 280,000 clones, with about 89% found just once. The CDR3 sequence is 13 residues long. The V gene's germline CDR1 is SGHRS and CDR2 YFSETQ. With 0 bases removed from V and 9 bases from J, the gap between germline ends came to 12 bases. The rearrangement uses TRBV5-1 and TRBJ1-1; D is possibly TRBD1 (6 bases). The specimen sequenced was peripheral blood. This TCR came from a woman aged 55-70 years with acute or convalescent COVID-19. CDR3 loop: CASSLEPGHQAFF. Here the CDR3 DNA reads TGCGCCAGCAGCTTGGAACCGGGACATCAAGCTTTCTTT.